Below, 15 T cell receptor beta chains from the same sample are listed, as sequenced in a study of response to subunit inactivated influenza vaccine. TCRdb fed the RT-PCR reads into MiXCR, producing one record per CDR3 protein. The sample holds over 450,000 distinct CDR3 sequences; under 15% are singletons and the top ten take around 13%. Sequences were derived from PBMCs from blood, sampled roughly 45 days after vaccination. Source of these receptors: a man aged 50-59 years who received an inactivated influenza vaccine.

The genes are TRBV19 and TRBJ2-6; the D is unclear. This CDR3 is 16 amino acids long. The V end lost 7 bases, the J end lost 0 bases, and 13 bases lay between the germline ends. Germline V gene lookup returns CDR1 LNHDA and CDR2 SQIVND (reference sequence). CDR3 loop: CASMGPASSGANVLTF. CDR3 nucleotides: TGTGCCAGTATGGGCCCAGCCAGCTCTGGGGCCAACGTCCTGACTTTC.

The chain couples TRBV12-3 or TRBV12-4 to TRBJ2-4; weak D call: TRBD2 (7 bases). Trimming took 5 bases from V and 0 from J, leaving 14 bases between them. The CDR3 is made up of 16 amino acids. The DNA for the CDR3 is TGTGCCAGCAGTCCCTGGGGGGGCCGAGCCAAAAACATTCAGTACTTC. This gives the protein CASSPWGGRAKNIQYF.

This chain connects TRBV4-3 to TRBJ2-1, with TRBD2 as a possible D gene (6 bases). V was pared by 1 base and J by 2 bases, with 15 bases between. From germline, CDR1 is LGHNA and CDR2 YSLEER. CDR3 length equals 17 residues. CDR3 sequence reads: CASSQVVMRGAYNEQFF. The CDR3 DNA follows: TGCGCCAGCAGCCAAGTGGTGATGCGGGGCGCCTACAATGAGCAGTTCTTC.

This clonotype was seen more than once but under ten times. The chain's CDR3 is CASAPAGNQPQHF. The CDR3 coding sequence is TGTGCTAGTGCCCCGGCGGGCAATCAGCCCCAGCATTTT. The chain is built from TRBV12-5 and TRBJ1-5; D not resolved. V shed 7 bases and J shed 2 bases, with 9 bases lying between them. From germline, CDR1 is LGHNT and CDR2 FRNRAP. CDR3 size: 13 residues.

This clonotype showed up just a few times. The CDR3 nucleotides are TGTGCCAGCAGCCAAGACGCGCCCCTAGCCCCCCATGAGCAGTTCTTC. Its translation is CASSQDAPLAPHEQFF. V is TRBV4-2 and J is TRBJ2-1; maybe TRBD2 (5 bases). There are 16 residues in the CDR3. Trimming took off 0 bases at V and 8 bases at J, with 17 bases between the two ends. Looked up from germline, CDR1 is LGHNA and CDR2 is YNFKEQ.

The CDR3 DNA reads TGTGCCAGCAGTTTAGGACTAGCGGGAGACGAGCAGTACTTC. Encoded protein: CASSLGLAGDEQYF. This rearrangement joins TRBV12-3 or TRBV12-4 to TRBJ2-7; 12 bases line up with TRBD2. The CDR3 runs 14 residues. V was pared by 1 base and J by 5 bases, with 0 bases of the junction left unmatched.

The chain couples TRBV7-9 to TRBJ2-2; D unresolved. Per germline, CDR1 SEHNR and CDR2 FQNEAQ (reference sequence). V was cut by 6 bases and J by 4 bases, with 9 bases left in between. The CDR3 totals 13 residues. The CDR3 region is CASRFSGTGELFF. As DNA, the CDR3 is TGTGCCAGCAGGTTCTCGGGCACCGGGGAGCTGTTTTTT.

The genes are TRBV5-6 and TRBJ2-3, with TRBD2 matching 9 bases. CDR3 size: 17 residues. The junction had 14 bases not matched to a gene; V was cut back by 4 bases and J by 5 bases. Germline V gives CDR1 SGHDT, CDR2 YYEEEE. CDR3 loop: CASSTWGSGGLRDTQYF. The CDR3 bases are TGTGCCAGCAGCACTTGGGGTAGCGGGGGATTACGAGATACGCAGTATTTT.

The rearrangement joins TRBV4-3 to TRBJ2-5; a possible D gene is TRBD1 (6 bases). Germline CDR1 reads LGHNA; CDR2 reads YSLEER. Trimming stripped 0 bases from V and 2 bases from J, with 13 bases between. The CDR3 sequence is 16 residues long. CDR3 in amino acids: CASSQDGPGVQETQYF. The CDR3, as DNA: TGCGCCAGCAGCCAAGATGGCCCAGGGGTACAAGAGACCCAGTACTTC.

This clonotype was found many times. The chain uses TRBV7-2 and TRBJ1-1, with D perhaps matching TRBD1 (6 bases). Per the germline V gene, CDR1 is SGHTA and CDR2 is FQGNSA. The V end lost 5 bases, the J end lost 2 bases, and 15 bases lay between the germline ends. CDR3 size: 15 residues. The CDR3 protein is CASSPRGAPNTEAFF. Here the CDR3 DNA reads TGTGCCAGCAGCCCTCGGGGGGCGCCAAACACTGAAGCTTTCTTT.

This clonotype has more than one count but fewer than ten. V usage is TRBV7-2 and J usage is TRBJ1-5, with D possibly TRBD1 on 6 matching bases. V gave up 4 bases and J gave up 1 base, with 11 bases separating them. The CDR3 length is 15 residues. CDR1 and CDR2 (germline): SGHTA, FQGNSA. The CDR3 spells CASSSFQGSNQPQHF. The CDR3, as DNA: TGTGCCAGCAGCTCCTTCCAGGGGAGCAATCAGCCCCAGCATTTT.

This clonotype was observed a few times. The gene calls are TRBV5-1 and TRBJ2-7; D is perhaps TRBD1 (6 bases). The length of the CDR3 is 15 residues. V was trimmed by 5 bases and J by 4 bases, leaving 19 bases between them. CDR1 and CDR2 from the germline V gene are SGHRS and YFSETQ. CDR3 sequence: CASRMGAGVMYEQYF. DNA of the CDR3: TGCGCCAGCAGGATGGGGGCAGGGGTAATGTACGAGCAGTACTTC.

The rearrangement joins TRBV9 to TRBJ2-5; D is uncertain. Germline CDR1 and CDR2: SGDLS and YYNGEE. The CDR3 length is 13 residues. The V end was cut by 1 base, the J end by 0 bases, with 4 bases between. The CDR3 nucleotides are TGTGCCAGCAGCGTAACTAACCAAGAGACCCAGTACTTC. The encoded protein is CASSVTNQETQYF.

The CDR3 sequence: CASSDRGYQPQHF. CDR3 in DNA: TGTGCCAGCAGCGACAGGGGTTACCAGCCCCAGCATTTT. This chain connects TRBV6-2 or TRBV6-3 to TRBJ1-5, with 8 nucleotides matching TRBD1. The germline gives CDR1 MNHEY, CDR2 SVGEGT. CDR3 length: 13 amino acids. Trimming took 6 bases from V and 7 from J; bases not matched to a gene: 5.

The sample holds many counts of this clonotype. DNA of the CDR3: TGTGCCAGCAGCAACGCCGGGACTTACAATGAGCAGTTCTTC. It yields the protein CASSNAGTYNEQFF. This chain uses TRBV7-2 with TRBJ2-1; a weak D match, TRBD2 (6 bases). Germline V gene lookup returns CDR1 SGHTA and CDR2 FQGNSA. V gave up 5 bases and J gave up 4 bases, with 12 bases separating them. This CDR3 has 14 residues.